This record looks at one T cell receptor beta chain sequence and its context. It lacks a known antigen. Base qualities are not provided; no much larger clone lies one nucleotide away. At the DNA level, this CDR3 is encoded by other sequences in the same sample as well. The data originate from a study of shared clonotypes between healthy human individuals (TCRdb year 2020). Concerning the study at large: The cohort comprised a couple of women and three men aged 18 to 49 years. Per donor, leukapheresis produced somewhere between about 0.8 and 9 billion PBMCs. Different laboratories and diverse techniques were used to prepare libraries and sequence TCR repertoires, to increase sequencing depth and limit assay-specific biases. To estimate repertoire size and how much clonotypes are shared between individuals, the study performed deep sequencing of blood TCR repertoires from five healthy adults. For each donor, three plates each were used for CD4 naive and CD4 memory, two plates were used for CD8 naive, and one plate was used for CD8 memory. What the research found in general, with its limitations: Compared with non-shared clonotypes, clonotypes shared by all four sorted-subset donors had higher generation probabilities. Naive subsets generally had larger estimated clonotype richness than memory subsets did. Rarefaction of sorted-subset datasets indicated incomplete sequencing despite the large sequencing depth. Sampling was limited to blood, and TCR repertoires in tissue likely differ from TCR repertoires in blood. Based on pairwise subsampling, the degree of clonotype sharing among donors was expected to be affected by sequencing depth. Because the study included a small number of donors, the genetic and exposure-history diversity represented was limited. When several donors were compared, the shared fraction of clonotypes was about 5% for naive CD4, approximately 3.5% for naive CD8, roughly 2.3% for memory CD4, and roughly 0.43% for memory CD8.

The donors were healthy, HIV-negative adults who had no recently reported acute infections or vaccinations. Every donor was a Caucasian adult living in Nashville, Tennessee, USA. CD4+ T cells were enriched through magnetic negative selection, after which naive cells were positively selected on CD45RA and the remaining negative fraction served as the memory subset. After blood collection by leukapheresis, PBMCs were isolated using Ficoll-Histopaque density gradient centrifugation and then cryopreserved in the vapor phase of liquid nitrogen. Analytical flow cytometry was used to check the purity and quantity of every magnetically sorted T cell population. Each sorted fraction had its genomic DNA isolated and then quantified by UV absorbance on a Nanodrop 2000c. Using the deep immunoSEQ assay, multiplex PCR amplified TCR CDR3 regions from genomic DNA. Genomic DNA extracted from each cell subset was distributed evenly over all wells of several immunoSEQ 96-well plates, and each plate served as one replicate. For sorted subsets, roughly 200 ng of genomic DNA, equivalent to some 30,000 T cell genomes, went into each replicate PCR. Purified libraries were quantified with a Qubit 3.0 fluorometer, sized on a Bioanalyzer 2100, and re-quantified with the KAPA Library Quantification kit. Every immunoSEQ 96-well plate was sequenced on a dedicated single-read 150-cycle Illumina NextSeq 550 flow cell. Per the source publication's procedure: Because only junctional sequences without quality scores were contained in the immunoSEQ output, filtering matching that applied to full-length reads could not be performed. To assign V/J genes and CDR3, sequences were annotated against IMGT germline references using PyIR, a Python wrapper for IgBLAST v1.9. Reads were filtered out if the reads had weak V/J assignments (E-value above 1e-6), no CDR3, stop codons, out-of-frame junctions, or ambiguous translated residues. A V3J clonotype was defined by an identical inferred V gene, J gene, and CDR3 amino acid sequence. Percentage overlap between repertoires was computed as shared unique clonotypes divided by the size of the smaller repertoire. Richness of each repertoire was evaluated using RTK rarefaction, the Chao1 estimator, and Recon v2.1 estimates of unobserved clonotypes. Generation probabilities were computed with OLGA for all TCRbeta clonotypes obtained by the gDNA method from several donors. Not all clones reach the TCRdb copy of this immuneACCESS table, which keeps in-frame sequences only. Checked studies attribute under half of the gap to unresolved V genes and leave the rest unexplained. V and J calls and clone size follow that table, whereas D and trimming were derived from the DNA. Counted in this sample were 1.6 million or so clones; less than 99% of them appeared once. Jointly, the top ten make up 0.3% to 0.45% of the sample.

The germline V gene encodes CDR1 MNHEY and CDR2 SVGAGI. Germline trimming: 5 bases from V, 3 bases from J; junction bases outside gene matches: 4. The CDR3 spans 14 residues, from the cysteine through the phenylalanine. CDR3 DNA only is kept here, 42 bases in frame from base 1. Specimen: naive CD4+ T cells sorted from blood. The cell subset or site tag for this specimen amounts to: CD45RA+ positively selected. The sequence is built from TRBV6-5 and TRBJ1-5; 7 middle bases align to TRBD1. This clonotype originated in a young man in good health. The CDR3 protein is CASSRDRINQPQHF. The nucleotide sequence reads as follows: TGTGCCAGCAGTCGGGACAGAATCAATCAGCCCCAGCATTTT.